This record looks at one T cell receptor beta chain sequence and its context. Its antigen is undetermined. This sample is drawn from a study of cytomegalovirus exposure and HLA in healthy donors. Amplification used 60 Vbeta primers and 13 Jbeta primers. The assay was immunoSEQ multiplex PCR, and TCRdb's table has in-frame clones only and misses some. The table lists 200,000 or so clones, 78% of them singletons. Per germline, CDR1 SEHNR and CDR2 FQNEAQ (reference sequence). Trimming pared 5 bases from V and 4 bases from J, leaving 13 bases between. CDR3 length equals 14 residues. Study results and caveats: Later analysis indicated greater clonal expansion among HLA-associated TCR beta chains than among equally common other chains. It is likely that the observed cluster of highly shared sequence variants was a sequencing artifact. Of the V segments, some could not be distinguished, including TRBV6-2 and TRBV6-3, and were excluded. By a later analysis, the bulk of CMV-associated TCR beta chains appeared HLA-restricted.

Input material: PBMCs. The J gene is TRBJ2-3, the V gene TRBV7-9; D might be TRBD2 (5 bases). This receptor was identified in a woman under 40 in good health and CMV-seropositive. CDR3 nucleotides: TGTGCCAGCAGCCCGAGCGGCGGTGCAGATACGCAGTATTTT. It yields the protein CASSPSGGADTQYF.